These 26 T cell receptor beta chains were sequenced from one sample in a study of T cell changes during pregnancy in multiple sclerosis. The assay was immunoSEQ multiplex PCR, and TCRdb's table has in-frame clones only and misses some. The sample shows approximately 44,000 clones, 75% to 95% of them seen only once. The sample in question was CD4+ T cells from peripheral blood mononuclear cells, obtained before pregnancy. These receptors originate from a female donor with multiple sclerosis, enrolled in a pregnancy study.

The V and J genes are TRBV5-1 and TRBJ2-1; 15 bases are a match to TRBD2. Trimming took 4 bases from V and 9 from J; bases not matched to a gene: 8. Germline V gene sequence: CDR1 SGHRS, CDR2 YFSETQ. The CDR3 is 16 amino acids. CDR3 nucleotides: TGCGCCAGCAGCGTCGGACTAGCGGGGGGGCGGGGTGAGCAGTTCTTC. Its translation is CASSVGLAGGRGEQFF.

V is TRBV5-5 and J is TRBJ2-7; 9 bases align to TRBD2. This CDR3 is 15 amino acids long. V trimming: 2 bases; J trimming: 3 bases; junction bases outside the gene matches: 6. In germline, CDR1 is SGHKS, CDR2 YYEKEE (reference sequence). CDR3 region: CASSLRTSVDYEQYF. Here the CDR3 DNA reads TGTGCCAGCAGCTTACGGACTAGCGTTGACTACGAGCAGTACTTC.

This clone was picked up one time. The chain recombines TRBV5-4 with TRBJ1-4; tentative D call: TRBD1 (5 bases). The CDR3 covers 14 residues. Trimming removed 5 bases from V and 0 bases from J, with 8 bases in between. The germline CDR1 and CDR2 sequences are SGHNT and YYREEE (reference sequence). CDR3 in amino acids: CASRVGATNEKLFF. In DNA form, the CDR3 reads TGTGCCAGCAGGGTAGGGGCAACTAATGAAAAACTGTTTTTT.

This chain joins TRBV15 and TRBJ2-3, with D possibly TRBD2 on 6 matching bases. Trimming took off 5 bases at V and 1 base at J, with 16 bases between the two ends. The CDR3 has 16 amino acids. The germline V gene has CDR1 LNHNV and CDR2 YYDKDF (reference sequence). The CDR3 bases are TGTGCCACCAGCCGCGACGGGAGCGGAGGCACAGATACGCAGTATTTT. Protein product: CATSRDGSGGTDTQYF.

This clone was observed a single time. The rearrangement links TRBV7-9 to TRBJ1-4; the D gene is possibly TRBD1 (6 bases). V was shortened by 6 bases and J by 0 bases, with 11 bases between the two germline ends. Germline V gene lookup returns CDR1 SEHNR and CDR2 FQNEAQ (reference sequence). The CDR3 is made up of 15 amino acids. The CDR3 nucleotides are TGTGCCAGCAGGAAGGGGGGGCCAACTAATGAAAAACTGTTTTTT. It encodes CASRKGGPTNEKLFF.

CDR3: CASSQTGGRLNTEAFF. The CDR3 DNA follows: TGTGCCAGTTCACAGACAGGGGGCCGGTTGAACACTGAAGCTTTCTTT. The gene calls are TRBV19 and TRBJ1-1; 10 bases line up with TRBD1. Germline CDR1 is LNHDA and CDR2 is SQIVND (reference sequence). J lost 0 bases, V lost 8 bases, and 9 bases had no gene match. The CDR3 totals 16 residues.

V usage is TRBV7-9 and J usage is TRBJ2-5; the match to TRBD2 covers 8 bases. This CDR3 has 17 residues. The germline V gene encodes CDR1 SEHNR and CDR2 FQNEAQ (reference sequence). The V and J ends lost 1 base and 4 bases, in that order; junction bases with no gene match: 11. CDR3 sequence: CASSLERGGPSRETQYF. The CDR3 nucleotides are TGTGCCAGCAGCTTAGAACGGGGGGGGCCCTCGCGAGAGACCCAGTACTTC.

On this clone itself: Germline and junction disagree at one end, which may indicate a read error. The CDR3 sequence: CASSPGLAGEYGQYF. The CDR3 DNA reads as TGTGCCAGCAGCCCCGGACTAGCGGGGGAGTACGGGCAGTACTTC. V and J are TRBV5-4 and TRBJ2-7; 13 nucleotides align to TRBD2. The germline V gene has CDR1 SGHNT and CDR2 YYREEE (reference sequence). The CDR3 is made up of 15 amino acids. Drawing the rest from reference TRBV5-4 and TRBJ2-7, the complete variable domain is ETGVTQSPTHLIKTRGQQVTLRCSSQSGHNTVSWYQQALGQGPQFIFQYYREEENGRGNFPPRFSGLQFPNYSSELNVNALELDDSALYLCASSPGLAGEYGQYFGPGTRLTVT.

The chain carries TRBV6-5 and TRBJ1-5, with 7 bases lining up with TRBD1. This CDR3 comprises 14 residues. Trimming took 9 bases from V and 3 from J; bases not matched to a gene: 8. Germline values: CDR1 MNHEY, CDR2 SVGAGI. The CDR3, as DNA: TGTGCCAGTGCCGGGACAGCATTCAATCAGCCCCAGCATTTT. It specifies CASAGTAFNQPQHF.

The chain joins TRBV10-3 to TRBJ1-5; no definite D call. CDR3 length: 13 amino acids. Between the trimmed V and J ends, which lost 10 bases and 4 bases, there was a span of 14 bases. Germline V gives CDR1 ENHRY, CDR2 SYGVKD. The CDR3 sequence is CATHPGTNQPQHF. Here the CDR3 DNA reads TGTGCCACCCACCCGGGTACGAATCAGCCCCAGCATTTT.

The chain recombines TRBV5-1 with TRBJ1-1; TRBD1 matches at 8 bases. The CDR3 length is 15 residues. The germline V gene has CDR1 SGHRS and CDR2 YFSETQ. V lost 5 bases, J lost 4 bases, and 10 bases stayed unmatched. The CDR3 DNA reads TGCGCCAGCAGTCTCCTGGACAGGGTACGCACTGAAGCTTTCTTT. This encodes CASSLLDRVRTEAFF.

The chain carries TRBV28 and TRBJ2-7; 12 nucleotides agree with TRBD2. The V segment lost 7 bases and the J segment 7 bases; nucleotides outside the gene matches: 8. The CDR3 is 14 amino acids. Germline CDR1 and CDR2: MDHEN and SYDVKM. The chain's CDR3 is CASNFRTSGAEQYF. CDR3 sequence (DNA): TGTGCCAGCAACTTCAGGACTAGCGGGGCTGAGCAGTACTTC.

The DNA for the CDR3 is TGTGCCAGCAGTTACTCCTCGACAGGGGACGAGCAGTACTTC. Protein sequence: CASSYSSTGDEQYF. This rearrangement joins TRBV6-6 to TRBJ2-7; 8 bases fit TRBD1. CDR3 length: 14 residues. Germline CDR1 reads MNHNY; CDR2 reads SVGAGI (reference sequence). With 0 bases clipped from V and 5 bases from J, the junction kept 3 bases outside the gene matches.

V usage is TRBV7-9 and J usage is TRBJ1-1; TRBD1 agrees at 11 bases. Germline assignment: CDR1 SEHNR and CDR2 FQNEAQ (reference sequence). There are 14 residues in the CDR3. J gave up 8 bases and V 1 base, and 3 bases lay outside the gene matches. In nucleotides, the CDR3 is TGTGCCAGCAGCTTAGGGGGGACAGGGGGGGAAGCTTTCTTT. The encoded protein is CASSLGGTGGEAFF.

The J gene is TRBJ2-6, the V gene TRBV7-6; 10 nucleotides line up with TRBD1. Germline V gene lookup returns CDR1 SGHVS and CDR2 FNYEAQ. The CDR3 runs 16 residues. The ends lost 5 bases at V and 4 bases at J; junction bases unmatched: 5. CDR3: CASSRGTGAGANVLTF. CDR3 nucleotide sequence: TGTGCCAGCAGCCGAGGGACAGGGGCCGGGGCCAACGTCCTGACTTTC.

The rearrangement uses TRBV18 and TRBJ1-5, with TRBD1 identical over 8 bases. After removal of 5 bases from V and 4 bases from J, the junction contained 7 bases not matched to a gene. The CDR3 loop spans 15 amino acids. The germline gives CDR1 KGHSH, CDR2 LQKENI. CDR3 in DNA: TGTGCCAGCTCAGGAGGACAGGGAGGAAATCAGCCCCAGCATTTT. Translated, it gives CASSGGQGGNQPQHF. Variable domain in full (rest from reference TRBV18 and TRBJ1-5): NAGVMQNPRHLVRRRGQEARLRCSPMKGHSHVYWYRQLPEEGLKFMVYLQKENIIDESGMPKERFSAEFPKEGPSILRIQQVVRGDSAAYFCASSGGQGGNQPQHFGDGTRLSIL.

The chain employs TRBV7-9 and TRBJ2-4; TRBD1 is a possible D gene (5 bases). Germline values: CDR1 SEHNR, CDR2 FQNEAQ (reference sequence). The CDR3 sequence is 14 residues long. V was shortened by 3 bases and J by 4 bases, with 10 bases between the two germline ends. CDR3 region: CASSLADTKNIQYF. The CDR3 DNA follows: TGTGCCAGCAGCTTGGCGGACACTAAAAACATTCAGTACTTC.

V usage is TRBV19 and J usage is TRBJ2-7; 9 positions match TRBD2. Losses at the gene ends were 3 bases for V and 0 bases for J; bases not matched to a gene: 0. CDR3 length: 14 amino acids. Germline assignment: CDR1 LNHDA and CDR2 SQIVND (reference sequence). CDR3 region: CASSMTSGSYEQYF. For the CDR3, the DNA is TGTGCCAGTAGTATGACTAGCGGCTCCTACGAGCAGTACTTC.

J is TRBJ2-1 and V is TRBV11-3, with D maybe TRBD2 (5 bases). Germline V gene sequence: CDR1 SGHNT, CDR2 YENEEA. V was trimmed by 7 bases and J by 0 bases, leaving 13 bases between them. This CDR3 comprises 15 residues. CDR3 region: CASTESGNSYNEQFF. CDR3 in DNA: TGTGCCAGCACCGAAAGCGGAAACTCCTACAATGAGCAGTTCTTC.

The count of this clone is one. This chain links TRBV5-1 with TRBJ2-3; D gene uncertain. V shed 1 base and J shed 1 base, with 10 bases lying between them. Germline CDR1 is SGHRS and CDR2 is YFSETQ. This CDR3 is built from 15 residues. CDR3 DNA sequence: TGCGCCAGCAGCTTGTACCGGTTCGGCACAGATACGCAGTATTTT. It specifies CASSLYRFGTDTQYF.

V usage is TRBV7-2 and J usage is TRBJ1-1, with a weak D call TRBD1 (6 bases). The CDR3 covers 15 residues. Trimming cost V 5 bases and J 2 bases, with 15 bases left between them. The germline V gene has CDR1 SGHTA and CDR2 FQGNSA. CDR3: CASSPFGGGNTEAFF. In DNA form, the CDR3 reads TGTGCCAGCAGCCCCTTTGGGGGCGGAAACACTGAAGCTTTCTTT.

The J gene is TRBJ1-2, the V gene TRBV10-3; 8 bases fit TRBD1. The CDR3 consists of 14 residues. Germline V gene data show CDR1 as ENHRY and CDR2 as SYGVKD. J gave up 5 bases and V 4 bases, and 6 bases lay outside the gene matches. CDR3 coding DNA: TGTGCCATCAGTGTAGGACAGGGAGAATATGGCTACACCTTC. Protein product: CAISVGQGEYGYTF.

J is TRBJ2-1 and V is TRBV7-9; tentative D call: TRBD2 (5 bases). The germline V and J ends were trimmed by 5 bases and 8 bases, with 22 bases remaining between them. The CDR3 loop spans 16 amino acids. Germline loops: CDR1 SEHNR, CDR2 FQNEAQ (reference sequence). The CDR3 protein is CASSPKSPTIAHEQFF. CDR3 nucleotides: TGTGCCAGCAGCCCGAAGAGCCCGACTATTGCACATGAGCAGTTCTTC.

The genes are TRBV7-3 and TRBJ2-1, with 8 bases matching TRBD1. With 4 bases clipped from V and 4 bases from J, the junction kept 9 bases outside the gene matches. The CDR3 runs 16 residues. Germline V gives CDR1 SGHTA, CDR2 FQGTGA. The CDR3 nucleotides are TGTGCCAGCAGCTCCTATGGACAGGGCATATACAATGAGCAGTTCTTC. It encodes CASSSYGQGIYNEQFF.

The chain links TRBV9 to TRBJ2-1; tentative D call: TRBD1 (5 bases). The V end lost 0 bases, the J end lost 8 bases, and 21 bases lay between the germline ends. CDR3 size: 17 residues. CDR1 is SGDLS and CDR2 is YYNGEE in the germline V gene. The CDR3 DNA reads as TGTGCCAGCAGCGTAGGCCGCGCCTACACGCAAGGGGATGAGCAGTTCTTC. This translates into CASSVGRAYTQGDEQFF.

The chain is built from TRBV7-2 and TRBJ2-7, with D possibly TRBD1 on 5 matching bases. This CDR3 contains 12 residues. The germline V and J ends were trimmed by 3 bases and 3 bases, with 6 bases remaining between them. Germline V gene sequence: CDR1 SGHTA, CDR2 FQGNSA. The CDR3 spells CASSFDSYEQYF. CDR3 coding DNA: TGTGCCAGCAGCTTCGACAGCTACGAGCAGTACTTC.